These T cell receptor beta chains were read from a single sample in a study of blood T cell repertoires in COVID-19. Produced via immunoSEQ multiplex PCR; TCRdb's table is partial and in-frame only. The sample carries about 61,000 clones, 80% to 90% recorded once. Source material: peripheral blood. Receptors originate from a man aged 60 to 75 with acute or convalescent COVID-19. CDR3s include the opening cysteine and the closing phenylalanine or tryptophan.

v_call: TRBV6-5
cdr3_aa: CASSLLDRSSEAFF

v_call: TRBV4-3
cdr3_aa: CASSQDQGLGGYTF

v_call: TRBV6-5
cdr3_aa: CASSSIDRGTEAFF

v_call: TRBV3-1/TRBV3-2
cdr3_aa: CASSQGGTGHYGYTF

v_call: TRBV6-1
cdr3_aa: CASSDPRGGWTGYTF

v_call: TRBV7-9
cdr3_aa: CASSLAGGTGELFF

v_call: TRBV27
cdr3_aa: CASSLGTYNTGELFF

v_call: TRBV5-6
cdr3_aa: CASSLLGQVEDQPQHF

v_call: TRBV18
cdr3_aa: CASSGQGADYGYTF

v_call: TRBV10-2
cdr3_aa: CASRDRGWAFF

v_call: TRBV3-1/TRBV3-2
cdr3_aa: CASSQFNSNEKLFF

v_call: TRBV19
cdr3_aa: CASSIAGDEQYF

v_call: TRBV5-1
cdr3_aa: CASRRTRQGANGYTF

v_call: TRBV5-1
cdr3_aa: CASSLGGSLDTEAFF

v_call: TRBV2
cdr3_aa: CASSEARAYNYGYTF

v_call: TRBV6-4
cdr3_aa: CASSDAGTGEWLGETQYF

v_call: TRBV6-6
cdr3_aa: CASSTDRASPLHF

v_call: TRBV6-5
cdr3_aa: CASSWTGGKGYTF

v_call: TRBV9
cdr3_aa: CASSPASKADTQYF

v_call: TRBV12-3/TRBV12-4
cdr3_aa: CATNSGVGGYTF

v_call: TRBV3-1/TRBV3-2
cdr3_aa: CASSQDQRGDNEQFF

v_call: TRBV3-1/TRBV3-2
cdr3_aa: CASSPPGQGYGYTF

v_call: TRBV5-4
cdr3_aa: CASSRDRGRSYEQYF

v_call: TRBV6-2/TRBV6-3
cdr3_aa: CASSYYGTGNYGYTF

v_call: TRBV12-3/TRBV12-4
cdr3_aa: CASSWVSGEKLFF

v_call: TRBV5-1
cdr3_aa: CASSLQRQVPSYEQYF

v_call: TRBV16
cdr3_aa: CASSPRGDSSYEQYF

v_call: TRBV27
cdr3_aa: CASRPSPKYGYTF

v_call: TRBV20-1
cdr3_aa: CSASTSPSVTQYF

v_call: TRBV10-2
cdr3_aa: CASKVAAGTDTQYF

v_call: TRBV6-5
cdr3_aa: CASRAQGPSYNEQFF